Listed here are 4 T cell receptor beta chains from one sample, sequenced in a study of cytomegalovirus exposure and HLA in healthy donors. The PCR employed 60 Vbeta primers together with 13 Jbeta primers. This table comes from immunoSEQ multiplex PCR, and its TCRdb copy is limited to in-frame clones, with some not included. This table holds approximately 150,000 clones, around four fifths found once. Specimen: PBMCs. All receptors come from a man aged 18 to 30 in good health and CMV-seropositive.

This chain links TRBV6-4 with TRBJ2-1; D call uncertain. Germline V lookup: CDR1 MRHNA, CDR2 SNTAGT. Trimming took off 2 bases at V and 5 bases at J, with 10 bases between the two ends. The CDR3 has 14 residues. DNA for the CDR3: TGTGCCAGCAGTGACGGGCAGGAAAACAATGAGCAGTTCTTC. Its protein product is CASSDGQENNEQFF.

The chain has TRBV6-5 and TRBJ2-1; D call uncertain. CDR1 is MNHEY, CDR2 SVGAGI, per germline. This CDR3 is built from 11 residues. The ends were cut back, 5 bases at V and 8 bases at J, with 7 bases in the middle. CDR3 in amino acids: CASSNNHEQFF. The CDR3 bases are TGTGCCAGCAGTAATAATCATGAGCAGTTCTTC.

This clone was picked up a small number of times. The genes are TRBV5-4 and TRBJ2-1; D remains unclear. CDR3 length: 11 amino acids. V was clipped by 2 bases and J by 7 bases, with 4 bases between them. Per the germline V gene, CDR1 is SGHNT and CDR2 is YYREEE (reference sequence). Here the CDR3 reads CASSFQNEQFF. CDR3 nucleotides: TGTGCCAGCAGCTTTCAAAATGAGCAGTTCTTC.

CDR3: CASSSTGAGTGELFF. In DNA, the CDR3 is TGTGCCAGCAGCTCGACAGGGGCAGGAACCGGGGAGCTGTTTTTT. This rearrangement joins TRBV7-2 to TRBJ2-2; 8 positions agree with TRBD1. Trimming cost V 4 bases and J 5 bases; bases outside gene matches: 6. This CDR3 is built from 15 residues. Germline CDR1 reads SGHTA; CDR2 reads FQGNSA.